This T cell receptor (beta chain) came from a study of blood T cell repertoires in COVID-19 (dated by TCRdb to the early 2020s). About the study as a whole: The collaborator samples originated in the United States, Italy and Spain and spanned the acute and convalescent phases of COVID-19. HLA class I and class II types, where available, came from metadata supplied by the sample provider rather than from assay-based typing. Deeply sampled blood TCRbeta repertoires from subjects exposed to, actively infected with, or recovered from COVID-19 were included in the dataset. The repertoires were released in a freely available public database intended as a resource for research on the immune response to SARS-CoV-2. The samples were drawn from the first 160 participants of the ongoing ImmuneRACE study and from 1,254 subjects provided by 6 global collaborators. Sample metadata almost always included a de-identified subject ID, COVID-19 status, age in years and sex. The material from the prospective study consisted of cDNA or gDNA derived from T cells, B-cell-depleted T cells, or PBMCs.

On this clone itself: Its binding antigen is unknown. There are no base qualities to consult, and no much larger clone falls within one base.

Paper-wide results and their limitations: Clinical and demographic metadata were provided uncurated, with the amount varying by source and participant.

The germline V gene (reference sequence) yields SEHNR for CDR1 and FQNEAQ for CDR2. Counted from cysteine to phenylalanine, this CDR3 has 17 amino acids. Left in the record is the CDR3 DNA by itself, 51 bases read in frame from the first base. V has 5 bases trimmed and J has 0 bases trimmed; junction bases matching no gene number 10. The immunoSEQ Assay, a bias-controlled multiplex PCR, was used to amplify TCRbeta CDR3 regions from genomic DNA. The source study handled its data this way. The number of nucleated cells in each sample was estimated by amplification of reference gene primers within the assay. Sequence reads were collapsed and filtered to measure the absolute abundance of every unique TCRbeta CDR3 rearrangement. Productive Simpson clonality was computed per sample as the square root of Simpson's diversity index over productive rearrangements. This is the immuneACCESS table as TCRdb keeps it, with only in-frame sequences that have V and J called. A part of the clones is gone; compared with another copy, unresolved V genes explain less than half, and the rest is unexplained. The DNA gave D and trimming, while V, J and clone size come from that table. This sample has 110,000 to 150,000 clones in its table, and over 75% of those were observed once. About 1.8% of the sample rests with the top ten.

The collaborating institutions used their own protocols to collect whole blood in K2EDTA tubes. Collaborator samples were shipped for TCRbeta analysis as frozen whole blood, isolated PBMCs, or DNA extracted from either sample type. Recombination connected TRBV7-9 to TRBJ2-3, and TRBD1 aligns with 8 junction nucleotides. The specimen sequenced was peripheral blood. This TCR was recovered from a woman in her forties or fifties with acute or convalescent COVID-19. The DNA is TGTGCCAGCAGCAAATACCGGGACAGGCTTAGCACAGATACGCAGTATTTT. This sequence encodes CASSKYRDRLSTDTQYF.